This T cell receptor beta chain derives from a study of blood T cell repertoires in COVID-19. The wider study: Sites across the United States, Italy and Spain contributed samples from acute and convalescent COVID-19. The analysed material was cDNA or gDNA that came from T cells, B-cell-depleted T cells, or PBMCs.

In the study's own analysis: Estimates of nucleated cell counts were drawn from the amplification of reference gene primers. Measured with immunoSEQ multiplex PCR; TCRdb has only the in-frame clones, and not every one. D and trimming were read from the DNA, whereas the V and J calls and clone size are those reported in that table. The sample has about 300,000 clones; 89% are singletons. The CDR3 extends over 12 amino acids. The ends were cut back, 6 bases at V and 2 bases at J, with 7 bases in the middle. Sequenced: peripheral blood. This clonotype was obtained from a man aged 18 to 29 who had recovered from COVID-19. This chain joins TRBV12-3 or TRBV12-4 and TRBJ1-1; D unresolved. This CDR3 is CASSPFNTEAFF. The CDR3 DNA reads TGTGCCAGCAGCCCCTTTAACACTGAAGCTTTCTTT.